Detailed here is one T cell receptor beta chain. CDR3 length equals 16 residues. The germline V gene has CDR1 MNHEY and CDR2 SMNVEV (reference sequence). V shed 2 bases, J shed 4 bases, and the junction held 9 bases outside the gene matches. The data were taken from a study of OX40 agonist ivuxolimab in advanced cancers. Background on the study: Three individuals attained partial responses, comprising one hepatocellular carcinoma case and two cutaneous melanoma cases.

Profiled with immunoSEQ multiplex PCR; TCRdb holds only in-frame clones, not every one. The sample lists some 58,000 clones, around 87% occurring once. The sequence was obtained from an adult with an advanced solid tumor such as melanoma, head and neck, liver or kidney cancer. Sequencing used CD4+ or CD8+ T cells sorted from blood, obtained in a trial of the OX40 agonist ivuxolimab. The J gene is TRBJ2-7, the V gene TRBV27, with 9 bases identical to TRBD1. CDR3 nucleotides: TGTGCCAGCAGTTTAAGGTGGGGACAGGGTACGTACGAGCAGTACTTC. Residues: CASSLRWGQGTYEQYF.